The clone carrying this T cell receptor beta chain has only one observation. Its cognate antigen is unknown. Second doses at about 4 or about 12 weeks were pooled. This sample is drawn from a study of T cell responses to AZD1222 COVID-19 vaccine. Sequenced by immunoSEQ multiplex PCR; TCRdb stores in-frame clones only, minus some. Here the sample spans 70,000 to 95,000 clones, under 90% being singletons. Whole-study results and caveats: Clonal diversity may have been underestimated, and the donors were mostly white British, with more females than males. Just six people given AZD1222 tested seropositive at baseline. Nearly half of unique spike-specific TCRs reportedly avoided B.1.351 and B.1.1.7 mutated regions.

The CDR3 is 13 residues long. CDR1 is MNHEY, CDR2 SVGAGI, per germline. Between the trimmed V and J ends, which lost 6 bases and 6 bases, there was a span of 12 bases. The chain couples TRBV6-5 to TRBJ2-4, with D possibly being TRBD2 (5 bases). The starting material was peripheral blood, obtained 28 days after the second AZD1222 dose. The TCR originated in an adult who received the AZD1222 COVID-19 vaccine. The CDR3 bases are TGTGCCAGCAGCGAGGGTGTCAGAAACATTCAGTACTTC. Encoded protein: CASSEGVRNIQYF.